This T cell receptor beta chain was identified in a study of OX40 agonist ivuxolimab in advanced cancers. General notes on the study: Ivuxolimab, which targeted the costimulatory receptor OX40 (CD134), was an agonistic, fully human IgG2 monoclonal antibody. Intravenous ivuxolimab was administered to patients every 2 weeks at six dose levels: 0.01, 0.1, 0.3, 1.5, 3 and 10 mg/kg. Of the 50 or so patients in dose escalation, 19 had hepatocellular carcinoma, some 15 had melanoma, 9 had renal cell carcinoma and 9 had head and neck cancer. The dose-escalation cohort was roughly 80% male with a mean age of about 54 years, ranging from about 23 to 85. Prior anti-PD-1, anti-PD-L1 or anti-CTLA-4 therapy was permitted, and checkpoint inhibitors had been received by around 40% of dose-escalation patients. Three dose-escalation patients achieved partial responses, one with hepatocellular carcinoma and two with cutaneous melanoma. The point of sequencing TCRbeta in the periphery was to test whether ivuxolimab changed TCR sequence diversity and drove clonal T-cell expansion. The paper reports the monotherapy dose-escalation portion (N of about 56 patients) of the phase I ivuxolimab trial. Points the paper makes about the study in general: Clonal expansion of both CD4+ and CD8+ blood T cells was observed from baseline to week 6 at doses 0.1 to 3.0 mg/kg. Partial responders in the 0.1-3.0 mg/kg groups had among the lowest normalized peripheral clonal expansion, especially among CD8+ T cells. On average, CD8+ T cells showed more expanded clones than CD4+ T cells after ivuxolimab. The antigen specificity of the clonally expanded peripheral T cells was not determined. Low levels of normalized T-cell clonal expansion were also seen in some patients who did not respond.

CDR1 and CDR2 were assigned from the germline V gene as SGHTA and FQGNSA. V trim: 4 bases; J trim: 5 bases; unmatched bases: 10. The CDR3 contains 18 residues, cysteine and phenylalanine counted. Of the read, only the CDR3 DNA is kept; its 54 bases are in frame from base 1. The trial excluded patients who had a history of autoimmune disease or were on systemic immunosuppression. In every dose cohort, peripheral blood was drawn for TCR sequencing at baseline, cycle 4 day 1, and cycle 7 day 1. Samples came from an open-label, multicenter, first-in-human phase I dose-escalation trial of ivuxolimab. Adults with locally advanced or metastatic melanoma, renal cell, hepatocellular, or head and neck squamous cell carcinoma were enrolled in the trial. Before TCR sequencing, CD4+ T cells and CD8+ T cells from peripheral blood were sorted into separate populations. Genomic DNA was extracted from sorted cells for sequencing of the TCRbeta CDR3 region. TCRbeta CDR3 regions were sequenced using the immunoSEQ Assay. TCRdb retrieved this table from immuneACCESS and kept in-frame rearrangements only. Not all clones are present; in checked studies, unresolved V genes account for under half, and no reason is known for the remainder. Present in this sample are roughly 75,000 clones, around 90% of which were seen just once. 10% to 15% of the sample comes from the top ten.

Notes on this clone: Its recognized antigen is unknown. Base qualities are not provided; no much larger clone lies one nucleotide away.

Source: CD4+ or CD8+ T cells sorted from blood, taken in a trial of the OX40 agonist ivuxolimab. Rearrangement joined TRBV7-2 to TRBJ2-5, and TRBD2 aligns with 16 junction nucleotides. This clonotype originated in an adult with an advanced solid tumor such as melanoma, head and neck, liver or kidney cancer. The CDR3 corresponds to CASSSGLAGGPSLETQYF. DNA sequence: TGTGCCAGCAGCTCGGGACTAGCGGGAGGGCCAAGTTTGGAGACCCAGTACTTC.